The clone carrying this TCR beta chain has only one observation. Assay: immunoSEQ multiplex PCR; the TCRdb copy retains only in-frame clones and omits some. The sample lists roughly 250,000 clones; about 88% were seen once. The sample originates from a study of blood T cell repertoires in COVID-19. The receptor's source is a woman in her thirties or forties who had recovered from COVID-19. The sequencing input was peripheral blood.

The CDR3 DNA sequence: TGTGCCAGCAGTTTTCCCAGCGGGGGGACCCTGGGGGAGCAGTACTTC. Its translation: CASSFPSGGTLGEQYF. The rearrangement links TRBV28 to TRBJ2-7; 9 bases line up with TRBD2. Germline V gives CDR1 MDHEN, CDR2 SYDVKM. CDR3 length: 16 residues. V lost 3 bases to trimming and J lost 7 bases; unmatched junction nucleotides: 13. Drawing the rest from reference TRBV28 and TRBJ2-7, the complete variable domain is DVKVTQSSRYLVKRTGEKVFLECVQDMDHENMFWYRQDPGLGLRLIYFSYDVKMKEKGDIPEGYSVSREKKERFSLILESASTNQTSMYLCASSFPSGGTLGEQYFGPGTRLTVT.